The 32 T cell receptor beta chains below all came from one sample that was sequenced in a study of lymphopenia after photon versus proton radiotherapy. Sequencing was performed with immunoSEQ multiplex PCR; in TCRdb, only in-frame clones are kept and a portion is missing. The sample shows about 20,000 clones, roughly 81% of them seen only once. The material sequenced was peripheral blood, taken from a patient treated with photon-based radiotherapy. Receptors were obtained from a woman aged 45-65 years with pancreatic cancer.

Only one count was recorded for this clone. The chain joins TRBV19 to TRBJ2-1; TRBD2 aligns across 9 bases. Trimming cost V 8 bases and J 2 bases; bases outside gene matches: 19. Germline assignment: CDR1 LNHDA and CDR2 SQIVND (reference sequence). This CDR3 spans 19 amino acids. The CDR3 DNA is TGTGCCAGTTCACAGGGGATATCCCGTAGCGGGAGTCCCTACAATGAGCAGTTCTTC. It specifies CASSQGISRSGSPYNEQFF. Based on the CDR3 plus reference TRBV19 and TRBJ2-1, the full variable domain is DGGITQSPKYLFRKEGQNVTLSCEQNLNHDAMYWYRQDPGQGLRLIYYSQIVNDFQKGDIAEGYSVSREKKESFPLTVTSAQKNPTAFYLCASSQGISRSGSPYNEQFFGPGTRLTVL.

The chain carries TRBV15 and TRBJ1-4; the match to TRBD1 covers 7 bases. Germline CDR1 is LNHNV and CDR2 is YYDKDF (reference sequence). This CDR3 is built from 16 residues. V was pared by 3 bases and J by 5 bases, with 9 bases of the junction left unmatched. The DNA of the CDR3 is TGTGCCACCAGCAGTGAAGGGCCAGGGGGGAATGAAAAACTGTTTTTT. Amino acids: CATSSEGPGGNEKLFF. Drawing the rest from reference TRBV15 and TRBJ1-4, the complete variable domain is DAMVIQNPRYQVTQFGKPVTLSCSQTLNHNVMYWYQQKSSQAPKLLFHYYDKDFNNEADTPDNFQSRRPNTSFCFLDIRSPGLGDTAMYLCATSSEGPGGNEKLFFGSGTQLSVL.

This chain links TRBV19 with TRBJ2-5; 7 bases fit TRBD2. This CDR3 contains 15 residues. Germline V CDR1 and CDR2: LNHDA, SQIVND (reference sequence). After removal of 3 bases from V and 1 base from J, the junction contained 5 bases not matched to a gene. Here the CDR3 DNA reads TGTGCCAGTAGTATGAATGGCGGGAGCCAAGAGACCCAGTACTTC. This codes for CASSMNGGSQETQYF.

In its sample, this clone was seen a few times. The gene calls are TRBV11-2 and TRBJ2-3, with 12 bases lining up with TRBD2. The V and J ends lost 4 bases and 2 bases, in that order; junction bases with no gene match: 7. CDR1 and CDR2 from the germline V gene are SGHAT and FQNNGV. The CDR3 length is 17 residues. CDR3 nucleotides: TGTGCCAGCAGCTCCCTGGGACTAGCGGGCTACACAGATACGCAGTATTTT. Protein: CASSSLGLAGYTDTQYF.

The chain employs TRBV5-1 and TRBJ2-1; TRBD1 or TRBD2 may be the D gene (5 bases each). This CDR3 has 13 residues. With 5 bases removed from V and 5 bases from J, the gap between germline ends came to 11 bases. CDR1 is SGHRS, CDR2 YFSETQ, per germline. The CDR3: CASRGDVNNEQFF. CDR3 sequence (DNA): TGCGCCAGCAGGGGGGATGTTAACAATGAGCAGTTCTTC.

This rearrangement joins TRBV25-1 to TRBJ2-2; 8 nucleotides match TRBD1. With V trimmed by 2 bases and J by 6 bases, 2 bases remained unmatched. There are 14 residues in the CDR3. CDR1 is MGHDK, CDR2 SYGVNS, per germline. As DNA, the CDR3 is TGTGCCAGCAGTGAACAGGGACAGGCCGGGGAGCTGTTTTTT. This codes for CASSEQGQAGELFF. Full variable domain (rest looked up from reference TRBV25-1 and TRBJ2-2): EADIYQTPRYLVIGTGKKITLECSQTMGHDKMYWYQQDPGMELHLIHYSYGVNSTEKGDLSSESTVSRIRTEHFPLTLESARPSHTSQYLCASSEQGQAGELFFGEGSRLTVL.

The chain combines TRBV7-9 with TRBJ2-2; the match to TRBD2 covers 7 bases. Germline loops: CDR1 SEHNR, CDR2 FQNEAQ (reference sequence). Unmatched junction bases numbered 4, after V lost 5 bases and J lost 4 bases. The CDR3 covers 14 residues. The DNA for the CDR3 is TGTGCCAGCAGCCGTAGCGGGTCCACCGGGGAGCTGTTTTTT. This gives the protein CASSRSGSTGELFF. The whole variable domain, remainder taken from reference TRBV7-9 and TRBJ2-2, is DTGVSQNPRHKITKRGQNVTFRCDPISEHNRLYWYRQTLGQGPEFLTYFQNEAQLEKSRLLSDRFSAERPKGSFSTLEIQRTEQGDSAMYLCASSRSGSTGELFFGEGSRLTVL.

This clone appeared a few times. V is TRBV9 and J is TRBJ2-5, with D maybe TRBD2 (6 bases). V was trimmed by 2 bases and J by 0 bases, leaving 8 bases between them. From germline, CDR1 is SGDLS and CDR2 YYNGEE. The CDR3 extends over 14 amino acids. CDR3 nucleotides: TGTGCCAGCAGCGTCCGGGACTACCAAGAGACCCAGTACTTC. This encodes CASSVRDYQETQYF.

This rearrangement joins TRBV19 to TRBJ1-3, with 7 bases fitting TRBD1. Germline values: CDR1 LNHDA, CDR2 SQIVND (reference sequence). CDR3 length equals 15 residues. The trim removed 3 bases at V and 2 bases at J, leaving 4 bases unmatched. The CDR3: CASSITTGAGNTIYF. The CDR3 DNA follows: TGTGCCAGTAGTATTACCACAGGGGCTGGAAACACCATATATTTT. The variable domain in full, completed from reference TRBV19 and TRBJ1-3, reads DGGITQSPKYLFRKEGQNVTLSCEQNLNHDAMYWYRQDPGQGLRLIYYSQIVNDFQKGDIAEGYSVSREKKESFPLTVTSAQKNPTAFYLCASSITTGAGNTIYFGEGSWLTVV.

The V gene is TRBV9, the J gene TRBJ2-7, with D unclear. Deletions cut 0 bases from V and 0 bases from J, with 10 bases between. CDR3 size: 15 residues. Germline CDR1 is SGDLS and CDR2 is YYNGEE. The CDR3 nucleotides are TGTGCCAGCAGCGTAGACGTCCACAGCTCCTACGAGCAGTACTTC. Protein: CASSVDVHSSYEQYF.

There are a few counts of this clone. The chain uses TRBV27 and TRBJ2-7, with D perhaps TRBD1 or TRBD2 (5 bases each). CDR3 size: 12 residues. Trimming stripped 4 bases from V and 6 bases from J, with 10 bases between. Looked up from germline, CDR1 is MNHEY and CDR2 is SMNVEV (reference sequence). The CDR3, as DNA: TGTGCCAGCAGTTCCGGGACGTCCGAGCAGTACTTC. Protein sequence: CASSSGTSEQYF.

The CDR3 protein is CASSHGRGASNQPQHF. CDR3 nucleotides: TGCGCCAGCAGCCACGGTCGGGGGGCTAGCAATCAGCCCCAGCATTTT. The rearrangement links TRBV4-1 to TRBJ1-5; TRBD1 is a possible D gene (6 bases). This CDR3 contains 16 residues. Deletions cut 3 bases from V and 0 bases from J, with 12 bases between. The germline gives CDR1 MGHRA, CDR2 YSYEKL.

This clone turned up a few times. This sequence joins TRBV5-4 and TRBJ2-1; D gene ambiguous. The germline V and J ends were trimmed by 1 base and 1 base, with 9 bases remaining between them. CDR3 length equals 15 residues. Looked up from germline, CDR1 is SGHNT and CDR2 is YYREEE (reference sequence). CDR3 protein: CASSLSTVSYNEQFF. The CDR3 bases are TGTGCCAGCAGCTTGAGTACAGTATCCTACAATGAGCAGTTCTTC.

The chain combines TRBV11-2 with TRBJ2-7; D assignment may be TRBD1 or TRBD2 (5 bases each). V lost 5 bases and J 6 bases, leaving 17 bases between the germline ends. CDR1 and CDR2 (germline): SGHAT, FQNNGV. This CDR3 is built from 14 residues. The CDR3: CASSQGRASPEQYF. CDR3 DNA: TGTGCCAGCAGCCAGGGACGAGCATCACCCGAGCAGTACTTC.

The rearrangement joins TRBV4-1 to TRBJ1-3; the match to TRBD1 covers 7 bases. V was clipped by 4 bases and J by 2 bases; unmatched bases: 8. The CDR3 runs to 16 residues. Germline CDR1 MGHRA, CDR2 YSYEKL. CDR3 coding DNA: TGCGCCAGCAGCCCCAAAACAGGGGTACCTGGAAACACCATATATTTT. Residues: CASSPKTGVPGNTIYF.

The chain has TRBV2 and TRBJ2-2, with D uncertain. The CDR3 consists of 14 residues. V shed 5 bases and J shed 4 bases, with 11 bases lying between them. Germline CDR1 is SNHLY and CDR2 is FYNNEI. Written as DNA, the CDR3 is TGTGCCAGCAGTAACCGACGGTCCACCGGGGAGCTGTTTTTT. The encoded protein is CASSNRRSTGELFF.

The rearrangement joins TRBV7-6 to TRBJ2-1, with D possibly matching TRBD2 (5 bases). This CDR3 has 15 amino acids. The germline gives CDR1 SGHVS, CDR2 FNYEAQ. V was trimmed by 2 bases and J by 5 bases, leaving 13 bases between them. The CDR3 sequence is CASSLQAEIHNEQFF. The CDR3 coding sequence is TGTGCCAGCAGCTTACAAGCGGAGATACACAATGAGCAGTTCTTC. Filled out from reference TRBV7-6 and TRBJ2-1, the complete variable domain reads GAGVSQSPRYKVTKRGQDVALRCDPISGHVSLYWYRQALGQGPEFLTYFNYEAQQDKSGLPNDRFSAERPEGSISTLTIQRTEQRDSAMYRCASSLQAEIHNEQFFGPGTRLTVL.

The chain carries TRBV11-2 and TRBJ2-3, with D perhaps matching TRBD2 (7 bases). CDR3 length: 16 amino acids. Germline V gene sequence: CDR1 SGHAT, CDR2 FQNNGV. Between the trimmed V and J ends, which lost 1 base and 3 bases, there was a span of 14 bases. CDR3: CASSLAGGGSTDTQYF. CDR3 nucleotides: TGTGCCAGCAGCTTAGCTGGGGGCGGGAGTACAGATACGCAGTATTTT.

The table lists this clone with a count of one. The chain employs TRBV9 and TRBJ1-1, with 9 positions matching TRBD1. From germline, CDR1 is SGDLS and CDR2 YYNGEE. The CDR3 totals 15 residues. Trimming cost V 4 bases and J 5 bases; bases outside gene matches: 9. The CDR3 sequence: CASSPKVDRGTEAFF. The CDR3 DNA follows: TGTGCCAGCAGCCCCAAAGTTGACAGGGGGACTGAAGCTTTCTTT.

J is TRBJ2-1 and V is TRBV5-5, with 11 bases lining up with TRBD2. The CDR3 has 17 amino acids. CDR1 and CDR2 from the germline V gene are SGHKS and YYEKEE (reference sequence). J lost 0 bases, V lost 4 bases, and 6 bases had no gene match. CDR3: CASSPVAGGPSYNEQFF. CDR3 in DNA: TGTGCCAGCAGCCCCGTAGCGGGAGGGCCCTCCTACAATGAGCAGTTCTTC.

The genes are TRBV18 and TRBJ2-5, with unresolved D. Per germline, CDR1 KGHSH and CDR2 LQKENI. The CDR3 loop spans 15 amino acids. The ends were cut back, 0 bases at V and 2 bases at J, with 10 bases in the middle. The CDR3 DNA is TGTGCCAGCTCACCACCTATCCAGACTCAAGAGACCCAGTACTTC. Amino acid sequence: CASSPPIQTQETQYF. Supplemented by reference TRBV18 and TRBJ2-5, the full variable domain reads NAGVMQNPRHLVRRRGQEARLRCSPMKGHSHVYWYRQLPEEGLKFMVYLQKENIIDESGMPKERFSAEFPKEGPSILRIQQVVRGDSAAYFCASSPPIQTQETQYFGPGTRLLVL.

The CDR3 reads CASRPLVDPYEQYF. CDR3 in DNA: TGTGCCAGCAGACCCTTAGTCGACCCCTACGAGCAGTACTTC. V gene TRBV6-6 combines with J gene TRBJ2-7, with D unclear. V was trimmed by 6 bases and J by 2 bases, leaving 14 bases between them. The CDR3 is 14 residues long. Germline assignment: CDR1 MNHNY and CDR2 SVGAGI (reference sequence).

V is TRBV18 and J is TRBJ2-5, with D maybe TRBD2 (6 bases). V was cut by 3 bases and J by 1 base, with 9 bases left in between. Germline V CDR1 and CDR2: KGHSH, LQKENI. There are 14 residues in the CDR3. The CDR3 loop reads CASSPSGLQETQYF. The CDR3 bases are TGTGCCAGCTCACCTTCGGGACTCCAAGAGACCCAGTACTTC.

V is TRBV10-3 and J is TRBJ2-5; D is possibly TRBD2 (5 bases). The tail of the sequence fits TRBJ2-7 better, so the J call may be wrong. This CDR3 has 13 amino acids. From germline, CDR1 is ENHRY and CDR2 SYGVKD. The DNA of the CDR3 is TGTGCCATCGCCGAGACGGGGTCCTACGAGCAGTACTTC. As protein: CAIAETGSYEQYF.

The gene calls are TRBV2 and TRBJ2-2, with TRBD1 matching 9 bases. The CDR3 consists of 14 residues. Germline V gene lookup returns CDR1 SNHLY and CDR2 FYNNEI. Germline trimming cut 6 bases from V and 3 bases from J; bases unmatched to any gene: 2. This CDR3 is CASRTGGDTGELFF. The CDR3 DNA follows: TGTGCCAGCAGGACAGGGGGAGACACCGGGGAGCTGTTTTTT.

The J gene is TRBJ1-3, the V gene TRBV6-5, with TRBD1 as a possible D gene (5 bases). Germline V gene lookup returns CDR1 MNHEY and CDR2 SVGAGI. V was trimmed by 6 bases and J by 4 bases, leaving 13 bases between them. The CDR3 extends over 14 amino acids. The CDR3: CASSRDREGNTIYF. CDR3 sequence (DNA): TGTGCCAGCAGCCGTGACAGAGAAGGAAACACCATATATTTT.

The gene calls are TRBV5-2 and TRBJ1-2. TRBV5-2 is tagged as a pseudogene. The CDR3 is 13 amino acids. The CDR3 is CASKVRKTYGYTF. CDR3 coding DNA: TGTGCCAGCAAAGTACGAAAGACCTATGGCTACACCTTC.

The chain combines TRBV5-1 with TRBJ2-5; perhaps TRBD2 as D (6 bases). The germline V and J ends were trimmed by 4 bases and 5 bases, with 24 bases remaining between them. CDR1 and CDR2 (germline): SGHRS, YFSETQ. There are 17 residues in the CDR3. The chain's CDR3 is CASSPSLSGSRGETQYF. CDR3 in DNA: TGCGCCAGCAGCCCGTCACTAAGCGGCTCCCGGGGGGAGACCCAGTACTTC.

The rearrangement links TRBV27 to TRBJ1-1; D not resolved. V was pared by 5 bases and J by 1 base, with 5 bases between. Germline V lookup: CDR1 MNHEY, CDR2 SMNVEV (reference sequence). The CDR3 contains 12 residues. Here the CDR3 reads CASSKKNTEAFF. In DNA form, the CDR3 reads TGTGCCAGCAGTAAAAAGAACACTGAAGCTTTCTTT.

V gene TRBV15 combines with J gene TRBJ2-3, with 9 bases aligning to TRBD2. Looked up from germline, CDR1 is LNHNV and CDR2 is YYDKDF (reference sequence). V lost 2 bases and J lost 0; bases outside the gene matches: 6. CDR3 length: 17 residues. For the CDR3, the DNA is TGTGCCACCAGCAGACGATCTAGCGGGATAAGCACAGATACGCAGTATTTT. As protein: CATSRRSSGISTDTQYF.

The V gene is TRBV4-3, the J gene TRBJ1-4; TRBD1 aligns across 7 bases. V gave up 0 bases and J gave up 5 bases; unmatched junction bases: 12. The CDR3 runs 18 residues. The germline V gene encodes CDR1 LGHNA and CDR2 YSLEER. CDR3 region: CASSQDRGTAAPNEKLFF. The CDR3 nucleotides read TGCGCCAGCAGCCAAGATCGGGGGACAGCAGCCCCAAATGAAAAACTGTTTTTT.

This chain uses TRBV6-1 with TRBJ2-3; D is possibly TRBD1 or TRBD2 (6 bases each). The CDR3 length is 15 residues. Trimming removed 2 bases at V and 1 base at J, with 10 bases between. The germline V gene has CDR1 MNHNS and CDR2 SASEGT. This chain's CDR3 is CASSELGGGTDTQYF. The CDR3 nucleotides are TGTGCCAGCAGTGAACTGGGGGGCGGCACAGATACGCAGTATTTT.